The clone carrying this T cell receptor beta chain was counted a few times. The target antigen is unknown. One entry per CDR3 protein results from TCRdb running MiXCR on the RT-PCR reads. The profile shows around 190,000 distinct CDR3 sequences, approximately 15% of them singletons. The data derive from a study of response to subunit inactivated influenza vaccine. Findings and limits, study-wide: The authors suggested that few new T cells are recruited per seasonal influenza vaccination.

Germline lookup yields CDR1 SGHAT and CDR2 FQNNGV. The CDR3 covers 16 residues. The V segment lost 5 bases and the J segment 3 bases; nucleotides outside the gene matches: 12. This specimen consisted of CD8+ T cells sorted from PBMCs, obtained more than 4 days after vaccination. The chain carries TRBV11-2 and TRBJ2-7; 8 nucleotides agree with TRBD2. The TCR comes from a man aged 50 to 59 who received an inactivated influenza vaccine. CDR3 sequence: CASSRSAGGPNYEQYF. DNA of the CDR3: TGTGCCAGCAGCCGGTCGGCGGGAGGCCCAAACTACGAGCAGTACTTC.